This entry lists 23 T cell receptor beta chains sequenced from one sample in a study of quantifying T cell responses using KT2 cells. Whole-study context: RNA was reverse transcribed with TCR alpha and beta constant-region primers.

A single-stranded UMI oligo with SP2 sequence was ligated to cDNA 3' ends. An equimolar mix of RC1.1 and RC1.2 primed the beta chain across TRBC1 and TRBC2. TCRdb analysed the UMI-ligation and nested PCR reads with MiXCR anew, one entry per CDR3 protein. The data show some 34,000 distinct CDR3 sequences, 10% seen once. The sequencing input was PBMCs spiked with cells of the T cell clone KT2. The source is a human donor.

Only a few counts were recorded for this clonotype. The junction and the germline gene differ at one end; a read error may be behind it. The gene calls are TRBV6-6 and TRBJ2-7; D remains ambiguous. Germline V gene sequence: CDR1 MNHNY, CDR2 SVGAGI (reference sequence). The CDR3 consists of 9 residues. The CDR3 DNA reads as TGTGCCAGCAGTCCGCCTACAGACTTC. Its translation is CASSPPTDF.

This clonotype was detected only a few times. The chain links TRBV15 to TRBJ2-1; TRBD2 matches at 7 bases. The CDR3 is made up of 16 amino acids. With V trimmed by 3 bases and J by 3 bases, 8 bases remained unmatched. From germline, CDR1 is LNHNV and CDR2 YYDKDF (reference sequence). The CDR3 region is CATSSPRDYNYNEQFF. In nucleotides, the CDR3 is TGTGCCACCAGCAGCCCCCGGGACTACAACTACAATGAGCAGTTCTTC.

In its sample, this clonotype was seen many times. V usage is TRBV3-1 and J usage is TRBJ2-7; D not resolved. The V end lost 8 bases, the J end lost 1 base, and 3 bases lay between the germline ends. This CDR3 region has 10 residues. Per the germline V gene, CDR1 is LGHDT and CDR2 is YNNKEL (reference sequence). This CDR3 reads CASGSYEQYF. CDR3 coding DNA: TGTGCCAGCGGTTCCTACGAGCAGTACTTC.

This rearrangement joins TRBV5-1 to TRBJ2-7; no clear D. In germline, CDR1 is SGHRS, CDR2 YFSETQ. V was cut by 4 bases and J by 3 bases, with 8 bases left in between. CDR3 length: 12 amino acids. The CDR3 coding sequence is TGCGCCAGCAGCAGTTACAACTACGAGCAGTACTTC. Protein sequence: CASSSYNYEQYF.

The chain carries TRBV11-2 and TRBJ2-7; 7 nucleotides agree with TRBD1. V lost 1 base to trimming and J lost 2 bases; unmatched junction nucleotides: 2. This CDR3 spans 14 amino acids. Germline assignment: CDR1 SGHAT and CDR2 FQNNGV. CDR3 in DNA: TGTGCCAGCAGCTTAGCGACAGGGACCTACGAGCAGTACTTC. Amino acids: CASSLATGTYEQYF.

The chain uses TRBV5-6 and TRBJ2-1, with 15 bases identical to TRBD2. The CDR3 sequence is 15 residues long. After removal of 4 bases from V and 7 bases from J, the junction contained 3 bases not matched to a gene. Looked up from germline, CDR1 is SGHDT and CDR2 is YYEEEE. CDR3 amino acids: CASSPGLAGGNEQFF. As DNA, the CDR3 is TGTGCCAGCAGCCCGGGACTAGCGGGGGGTAATGAGCAGTTCTTC. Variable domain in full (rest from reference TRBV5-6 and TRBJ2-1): DAGVTQSPTHLIKTRGQQVTLRCSPKSGHDTVSWYQQALGQGPQFIFQYYEEEERQRGNFPDRFSGHQFPNYSSELNVNALLLGDSALYLCASSPGLAGGNEQFFGPGTRLTVL.

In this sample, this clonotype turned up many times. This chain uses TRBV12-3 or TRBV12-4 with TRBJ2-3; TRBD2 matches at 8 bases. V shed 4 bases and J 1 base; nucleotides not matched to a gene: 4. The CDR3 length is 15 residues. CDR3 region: CASSSQAGGTDTQYF. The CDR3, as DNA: TGTGCCAGCAGTTCTCAAGCGGGGGGCACAGATACGCAGTATTTT.

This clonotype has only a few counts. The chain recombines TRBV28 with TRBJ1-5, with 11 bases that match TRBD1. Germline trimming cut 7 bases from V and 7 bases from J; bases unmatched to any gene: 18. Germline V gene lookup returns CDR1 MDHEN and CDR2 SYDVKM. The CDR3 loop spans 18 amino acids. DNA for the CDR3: TGTGCCAGCACCACCCTCCGGGACAGGGGGTATGGTTACCAGCCCCAGCATTTT. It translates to CASTTLRDRGYGYQPQHF. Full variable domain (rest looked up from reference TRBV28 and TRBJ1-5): DVKVTQSSRYLVKRTGEKVFLECVQDMDHENMFWYRQDPGLGLRLIYFSYDVKMKEKGDIPEGYSVSREKKERFSLILESASTNQTSMYLCASTTLRDRGYGYQPQHFGDGTRLSIL.

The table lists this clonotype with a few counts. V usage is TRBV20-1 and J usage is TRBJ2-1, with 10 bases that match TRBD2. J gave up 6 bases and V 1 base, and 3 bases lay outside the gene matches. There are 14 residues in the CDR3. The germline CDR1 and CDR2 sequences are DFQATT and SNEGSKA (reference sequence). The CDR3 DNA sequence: TGCAGTGCTAGAGCTAGCGGGAGATTCAATGAGCAGTTCTTC. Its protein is CSARASGRFNEQFF.

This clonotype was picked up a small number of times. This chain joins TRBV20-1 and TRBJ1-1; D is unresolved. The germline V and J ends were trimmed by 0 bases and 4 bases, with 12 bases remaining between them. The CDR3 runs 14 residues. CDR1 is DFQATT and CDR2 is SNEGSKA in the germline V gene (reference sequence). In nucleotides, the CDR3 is TGCAGTGCTAGAGATGCGCGGATGAGCACTGAAGCTTTCTTT. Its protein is CSARDARMSTEAFF.

CDR3 sequence reads: CATSDLGTGSYNEQFF. The CDR3 DNA follows: TGTGCCACCAGTGATTTGGGGACAGGATCCTACAATGAGCAGTTCTTC. V and J are TRBV24-1 and TRBJ2-1; 8 nucleotides match TRBD1. Germline trimming cut 0 bases from V and 1 base from J; bases unmatched to any gene: 1. Germline assignment: CDR1 KGHDR and CDR2 SFDVKD. The CDR3 covers 16 residues.

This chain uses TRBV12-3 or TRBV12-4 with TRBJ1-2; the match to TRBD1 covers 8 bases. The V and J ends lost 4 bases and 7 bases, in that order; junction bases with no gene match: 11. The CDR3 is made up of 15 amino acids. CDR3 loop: CASSYSSGGVRGYTF. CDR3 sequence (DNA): TGTGCCAGCAGTTATAGTTCAGGGGGCGTGCGTGGCTACACCTTC.

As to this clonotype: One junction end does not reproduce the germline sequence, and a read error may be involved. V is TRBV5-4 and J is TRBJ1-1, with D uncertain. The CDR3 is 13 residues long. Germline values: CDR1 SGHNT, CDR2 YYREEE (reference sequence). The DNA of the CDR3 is TGTGCCAGCACCTTGCGGGGAGGCGCTGAAGCTTTCTTT. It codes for CASTLRGGAEAFF. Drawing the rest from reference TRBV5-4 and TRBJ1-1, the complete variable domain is ETGVTQSPTHLIKTRGQQVTLRCSSQSGHNTVSWYQQALGQGPQFIFQYYREEENGRGNFPPRFSGLQFPNYSSELNVNALELDDSALYLCASTLRGGAEAFFGQGTRLTVV.

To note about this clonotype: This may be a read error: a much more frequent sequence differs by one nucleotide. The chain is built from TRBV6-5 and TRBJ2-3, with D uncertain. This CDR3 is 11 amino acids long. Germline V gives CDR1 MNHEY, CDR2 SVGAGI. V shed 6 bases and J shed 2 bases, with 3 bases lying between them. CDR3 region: CASRYTDTQYF. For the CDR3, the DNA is TGTGCCAGCAGATACACAGATACGCAGTATTTT.

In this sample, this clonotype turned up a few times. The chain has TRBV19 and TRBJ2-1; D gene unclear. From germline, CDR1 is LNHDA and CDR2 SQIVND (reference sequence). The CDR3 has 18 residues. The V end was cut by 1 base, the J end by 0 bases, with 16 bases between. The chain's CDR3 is CASSIAFLRLSSYNEQFF. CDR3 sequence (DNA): TGTGCCAGTAGTATAGCCTTCTTGAGGCTGAGCTCCTACAATGAGCAGTTCTTC.

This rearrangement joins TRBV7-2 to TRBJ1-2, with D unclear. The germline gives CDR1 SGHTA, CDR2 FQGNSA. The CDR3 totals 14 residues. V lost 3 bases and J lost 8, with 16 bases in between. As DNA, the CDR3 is TGTGCCAGCAGCTTCAGACGGACCGACGTAGGCTACACCTTC. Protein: CASSFRRTDVGYTF.

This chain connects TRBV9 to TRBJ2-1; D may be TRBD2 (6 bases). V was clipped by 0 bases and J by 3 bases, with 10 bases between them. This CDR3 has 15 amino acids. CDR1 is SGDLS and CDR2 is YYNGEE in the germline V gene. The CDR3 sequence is CASSVATGSYNEQFF. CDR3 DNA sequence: TGTGCCAGCAGCGTAGCTACCGGGAGCTACAATGAGCAGTTCTTC. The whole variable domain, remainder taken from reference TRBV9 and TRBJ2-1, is DSGVTQTPKHLITATGQRVTLRCSPRSGDLSVYWYQQSLDQGLQFLIQYYNGEERAKGNILERFSAQQFPDLHSELNLSSLELGDSALYFCASSVATGSYNEQFFGPGTRLTVL.

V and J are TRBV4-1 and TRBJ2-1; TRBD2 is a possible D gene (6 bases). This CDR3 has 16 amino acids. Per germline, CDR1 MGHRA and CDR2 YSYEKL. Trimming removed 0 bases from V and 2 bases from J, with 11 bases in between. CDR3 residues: CASSQDGRGAYNEQFF. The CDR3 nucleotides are TGCGCCAGCAGCCAAGACGGGCGGGGCGCCTACAATGAGCAGTTCTTC.

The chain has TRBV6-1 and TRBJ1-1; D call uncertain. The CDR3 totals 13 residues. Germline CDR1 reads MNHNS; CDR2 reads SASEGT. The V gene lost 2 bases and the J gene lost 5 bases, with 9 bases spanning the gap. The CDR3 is CASSEQEETEAFF. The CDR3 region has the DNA TGTGCCAGCAGTGAACAGGAAGAGACTGAAGCTTTCTTT.

The CDR3, as DNA: TGCGCCAGCAGCCAGGCCGGGCTCCACACAGATACGCAGTATTTT. Its protein product is CASSQAGLHTDTQYF. The chain joins TRBV4-1 to TRBJ2-3; D gene unclear. Germline V CDR1 and CDR2: MGHRA, YSYEKL. V was trimmed by 3 bases and J by 2 bases, leaving 12 bases between them. This CDR3 is built from 15 residues.

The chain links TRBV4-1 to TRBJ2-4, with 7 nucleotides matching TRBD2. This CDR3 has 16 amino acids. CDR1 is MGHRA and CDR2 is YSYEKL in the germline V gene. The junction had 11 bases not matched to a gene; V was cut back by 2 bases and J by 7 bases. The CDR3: CASSQSVALGGNIQYF. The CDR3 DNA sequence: TGCGCCAGCAGCCAATCCGTGGCCCTCGGGGGGAACATTCAGTACTTC.

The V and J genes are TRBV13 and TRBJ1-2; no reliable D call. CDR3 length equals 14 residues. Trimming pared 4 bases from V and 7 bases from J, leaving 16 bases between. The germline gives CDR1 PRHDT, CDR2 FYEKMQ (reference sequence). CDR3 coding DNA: TGTGCCAGCAGCTCCAACGCGGAGGGAGGTGGCTACACCTTC. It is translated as CASSSNAEGGGYTF.

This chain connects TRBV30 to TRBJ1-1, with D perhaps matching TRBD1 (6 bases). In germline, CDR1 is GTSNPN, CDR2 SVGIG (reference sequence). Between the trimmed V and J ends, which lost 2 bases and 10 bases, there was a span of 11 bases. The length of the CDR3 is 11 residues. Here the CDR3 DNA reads TGTGCCTGGAGTCGGGGGACAAGAGCTTTCTTT. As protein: CAWSRGTRAFF.